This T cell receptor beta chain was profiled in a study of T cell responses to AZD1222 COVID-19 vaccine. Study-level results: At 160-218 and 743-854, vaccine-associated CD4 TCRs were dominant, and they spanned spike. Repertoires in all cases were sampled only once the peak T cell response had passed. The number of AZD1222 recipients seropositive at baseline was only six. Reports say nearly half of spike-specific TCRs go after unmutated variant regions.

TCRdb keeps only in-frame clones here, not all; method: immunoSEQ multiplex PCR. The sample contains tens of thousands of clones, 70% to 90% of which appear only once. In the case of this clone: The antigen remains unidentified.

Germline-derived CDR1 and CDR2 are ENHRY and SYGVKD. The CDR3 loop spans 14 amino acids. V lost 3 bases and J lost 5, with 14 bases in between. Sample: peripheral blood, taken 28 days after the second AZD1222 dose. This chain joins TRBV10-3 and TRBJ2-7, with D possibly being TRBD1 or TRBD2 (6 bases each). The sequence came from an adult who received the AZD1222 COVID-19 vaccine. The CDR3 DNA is TGTGCCATCAGTGAAACAGTGGGGGGCGACGAGCAGTACTTC. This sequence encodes CAISETVGGDEQYF.